Shown below are 10 T cell receptor beta chains from a single sample sequenced in a study of CD8+CD57+ T cells in acquired aplastic anemia. The template used for profiling TCR beta VDJ and CDR3 was genomic DNA. One entry per CDR3 protein, called by TCRdb with MiXCR from the reads. This repertoire shows about 180,000 distinct CDR3 sequences, 48% found once; its top ten account for 1.8%. Selection for sequencing was limited to patients who had shown CD8+CD57+ cell expansion by flow cytometry. The sequencing sample was made of sorted CD4+, CD8+, or CD8+CD57+ T cells (not recorded which) from PBMCs. The receptors were gathered from a human donor with aplastic anemia.

This clonotype was found once. The gene calls are TRBV10-3 and TRBJ2-1; 10 bases line up with TRBD2. J gave up 0 bases and V 6 bases, and 5 bases lay outside the gene matches. CDR3 length: 16 amino acids. CDR1 is ENHRY, CDR2 SYGVKD, per germline. CDR3 sequence: CAISPPSGSSYNEQFF. The CDR3 nucleotides read TGTGCCATCAGCCCGCCTAGCGGGAGCTCCTACAATGAGCAGTTCTTC.

This clonotype was counted ten times or more. The CDR3 is CASSRGDRLETQYF. CDR3 bases: TGTGCCAGCAGCCGTGGGGACAGGCTAGAGACCCAGTACTTC. The chain combines TRBV14 with TRBJ2-5, with 8 bases fitting TRBD1. V dropped 4 bases and J dropped 4; count of bases not matched to a gene: 5. Germline lookup yields CDR1 SGHDN and CDR2 FVKESK. The length of the CDR3 is 14 residues. Complete variable domain (other parts from reference TRBV14 and TRBJ2-5): EAGVTQFPSHSVIEKGQTVTLRCDPISGHDNLYWYRRVMGKEIKFLLHFVKESKQDESGMPNNRFLAERTGGTYSTLKVQPAELEDSGVYFCASSRGDRLETQYFGPGTRLLVL.

This clonotype was counted ten times or more. V usage is TRBV7-8 and J usage is TRBJ2-3, with a tentative D call TRBD2 (6 bases). The CDR3 contains 15 residues. Trimming shortened V by 6 bases and J by 0 bases, and 13 bases separated the two germline ends. Germline CDR1 and CDR2: SGHVS and FQNEAQ. The CDR3 here is CASRLGRTSTDTQYF. The CDR3 nucleotides are TGTGCCAGCAGATTGGGGAGGACCAGCACAGATACGCAGTATTTT.

The chain recombines TRBV4-2 with TRBJ1-6, with TRBD1 identical over 10 bases. The CDR3 consists of 17 residues. Trimming removed 3 bases from V and 7 bases from J; junction bases left unmatched: 9. CDR1 is LGHNA, CDR2 YNFKEQ, per germline. CDR3 residues: CASSHRNDRGPNSPLHF. CDR3 DNA: TGTGCCAGCAGCCATCGAAACGACAGGGGGCCCAATTCACCCCTCCACTTT.

Many counts were recorded for this clonotype. The V call is TRBV6-1, the J call TRBJ2-3; D gene uncertain. The CDR3 extends over 13 amino acids. Germline CDR1 is MNHNS and CDR2 is SASEGT. V gave up 10 bases and J gave up 4 bases, with 15 bases separating them. The CDR3 coding sequence is TGTGCCACTAAGATCCGAAAGTCAGATACGCAGTATTTT. Its protein product is CATKIRKSDTQYF.

This clonotype was detected a few times. V usage is TRBV14 and J usage is TRBJ2-5; D uncertain. This CDR3 has 13 residues. V lost 4 bases, J lost 2 bases, and 8 bases lay in between. CDR1 is SGHDN, CDR2 FVKESK, per germline. The CDR3 sequence: CASSRTIQETQYF. CDR3 nucleotide sequence: TGTGCCAGCAGCCGTACGATACAAGAGACCCAGTACTTC.

The chain is built from TRBV7-9 and TRBJ2-1; 9 positions agree with TRBD2. The germline V gene has CDR1 SEHNR and CDR2 FQNEAQ (reference sequence). CDR3 length: 13 amino acids. V dropped 6 bases and J dropped 6; count of bases not matched to a gene: 3. The CDR3 region has the DNA TGTGCCAGCAGGCGGACTAGCGTCAATGAGCAGTTCTTC. It yields the protein CASRRTSVNEQFF.

This clonotype was counted many times. This chain links TRBV5-1 with TRBJ1-1, with unresolved D. Trimming stripped 0 bases from V and 0 bases from J, with 9 bases between. CDR3 length: 15 residues. Germline CDR1 and CDR2: SGHRS and YFSETQ. The CDR3 reads CASSLGATVNTEAFF. The CDR3, as DNA: TGCGCCAGCAGCTTGGGGGCTACAGTGAACACTGAAGCTTTCTTT.

The chain recombines TRBV10-3 with TRBJ2-2; 9 nucleotides match TRBD1. The CDR3 runs to 15 residues. Germline V gene lookup returns CDR1 ENHRY and CDR2 SYGVKD. The J segment lost 2 bases and the V segment lost 6 bases, leaving 4 bases of the junction unmatched. For the CDR3, the DNA is TGTGCCATCAGCTCACAGGGGGCTAACACCGGGGAGCTGTTTTTT. This sequence encodes CAISSQGANTGELFF.

V is TRBV29-1 and J is TRBJ1-5, with 7 bases aligning to TRBD1. This CDR3 has 12 amino acids. The germline V gene encodes CDR1 SQVTM and CDR2 ANQGSEA. In nucleotides, the CDR3 is TGCAGTCTTGGGACAGTCAATCAGCCCCAGCATTTT. Translated, it gives CSLGTVNQPQHF. Combining the CDR3 with reference TRBV29-1 and TRBJ1-5 gives the whole variable domain SAVISQKPSRDICQRGTSLTIQCQVDSQVTMMFWYRQQPGQSLTLIATANQGSEATYESGFVIDKFPISRPNLTFSTLTVSNMSPEDSSIYLCSLGTVNQPQHFGDGTRLSIL.